The rows below give T cell receptor beta chains drawn from one sample of a study of T-cell reconstitution after alpha-beta-depleted transplantation in children. MiXCR was run by TCRdb on the PCR reads, yielding one entry per CDR3 protein. The repertoire includes a few hundred thousand distinct CDR3 sequences, over 20% of them detected once, and approximately 39% sits in the top ten. The specimen comprised PBMCs, sampled before TCRalphabeta/CD19-depleted stem cell transplant. Every receptor here comes from a boy under three years old with Wiskott-Aldrich syndrome, due to receive a stem cell transplant. CDR3s include the opening cysteine and the closing phenylalanine or tryptophan. A D gene is named only where the DNA matches it firmly. The size entry is marked missing in some rows and otherwise reads once, few, many or a size class.

-	TRBV20-1	13	TRBJ2-7	-	CSASLTVGNEQYF	TGCAGTGCTAGCTTAACAGTCGGCAACGAGCAGTACTTC
few	TRBV5-5	16	TRBJ2-1	-	CASSFSRGISGDEQFF	TGTGCCAGCAGCTTTTCCCGCGGAATAAGCGGCGATGAGCAGTTCTTC
-	TRBV4-1	18	TRBJ2-6	TRBD1	CASSQLTGQGAGANVLTF	TGCGCCAGCAGCCAACTGACGGGACAGGGTGCTGGGGCCAACGTCCTGACTTTC
few	TRBV5-1	15	TRBJ2-1	TRBD2	CASRQSGGTYNEQFF	TGCGCCAGCAGACAAAGCGGGGGGACCTACAATGAGCAGTTCTTC
-	TRBV6-1	17	TRBJ2-1	TRBD2	CASSSGAGVGSYNEQFF	TGTGCCAGCAGCAGTGGAGCGGGAGTAGGCAGCTACAATGAGCAGTTCTTC
-	TRBV11-2	16	TRBJ2-5	-	CASSLNFGAGRETQYF	TGTGCCAGCAGCTTAAACTTCGGTGCAGGGCGTGAGACCCAGTACTTC
-	TRBV7-6	13	TRBJ2-7	-	CASSLRNRDVQYF	TGTGCCAGCAGCCTGCGCAACAGGGACGTGCAGTACTTC
-	TRBV24-1	15	TRBJ2-5	TRBD2	CAINSGTRPMETQYF	TGTGCCATTAACTCCGGGACTAGACCCATGGAGACCCAGTACTTC
-	TRBV5-1	15	TRBJ2-3	TRBD2	CASSLDGGRAGTQYF	TGCGCCAGCAGCTTGGACGGCGGGAGGGCCGGGACGCAGTATTTT
few	TRBV5-1	15	TRBJ2-4	-	CASSPGDRPKNIQYF	TGCGCCAGCAGCCCGGGGGACAGACCGAAAAACATTCAGTACTTC
few	TRBV5-1	15	TRBJ2-7	-	CASSPGDSLAYEQYF	TGCGCCAGCAGCCCGGGGGACAGTCTAGCCTACGAGCAGTACTTC
many	TRBV5-1	16	TRBJ1-4	-	CASSLQGPATNEKLFF	TGCGCCAGCAGTCTTCAGGGGCCAGCAACTAATGAAAAACTGTTTTTT
few	TRBV10-3	13	TRBJ1-3	TRBD1	CAIKRGLGNTIYF	TGTGCCATCAAGAGGGGGCTCGGAAACACCATATATTTT
few	TRBV12-3/TRBV12-4	16	TRBJ2-1	-	CASSLGPQSSYNEQFF	TGTGCCAGCAGTCTTGGACCCCAGAGCTCCTACAATGAGCAGTTCTTC
-	TRBV25-1	13	TRBJ2-5	TRBD2	CASNEAGVETQYF	TGTGCCAGCAATGAAGCGGGAGTAGAGACCCAGTACTTC
-	TRBV6-1	15	TRBJ2-7	TRBD2	CASSESGGPTYEQYF	TGTGCCAGCAGTGAGTCGGGAGGGCCAACCTACGAGCAGTACTTC
few	TRBV7-8	17	TRBJ2-7	-	CASSLRVLWGRGGEQYF	TGTGCCAGCAGCTTAAGGGTCCTCTGGGGGCGAGGGGGAGAGCAGTACTTC
few	TRBV10-3	14	TRBJ2-3	TRBD2	CAIRSLAATDTQYF	TGTGCCATCAGGAGCCTAGCGGCGACAGATACGCAGTATTTT
-	TRBV29-1	17	TRBJ2-1	TRBD2	CSVNGPTSGRRGNEQFF	TGCAGCGTCAACGGCCCGACTAGCGGGAGGCGGGGGAATGAGCAGTTCTTC